Included here is one T cell receptor (beta chain) sequence, with context. CDR3 length equals 15 residues. CDR1 and CDR2 from the germline V gene are SEHNR and FQNEAQ (reference sequence). V lost 1 base, J lost 1 base, and 10 bases lay in between. This sample was taken from a study of blood T cell repertoires in COVID-19. The assay was immunoSEQ multiplex PCR, and TCRdb's table has in-frame clones only and misses some. Of roughly 250,000 clones listed, over 80% are singletons. Recovery among Cohort 3 donors was established by two negative PCRs, clearance, or symptom resolution. V gene TRBV7-9 combines with J gene TRBJ1-1; a weak D match, TRBD1 (5 bases). The receptor was isolated from a woman aged 18-35 years who had recovered from COVID-19. Sequenced sample: PBMCs or T cells enriched from blood (not recorded which). CDR3 loop: CASSLETVSNTEAFF. CDR3 nucleotide sequence: TGTGCCAGCAGCTTAGAGACAGTCTCGAACACTGAAGCTTTCTTT.